This TCR beta chain derives from a study of long-term antiretroviral therapy in people with HIV. Germline V gene lookup returns CDR1 MNHEY and CDR2 SMNVEV (reference sequence). CDR3 length equals 15 residues. V dropped 2 bases and J dropped 3; count of bases not matched to a gene: 7. This clone appeared a few times. Researchers ran immunoSEQ v3.0 at survey level. TCRdb's table, derived via immunoSEQ multiplex PCR, lists solely in-frame clones and lacks some. The sample shows roughly 19,000 clones, approximately 86% of them seen only once. Sample: unsorted PBMCs, taken 0.5 years after starting antiretroviral therapy. The origin of this receptor is a man aged 40-55 years with HIV. This chain joins TRBV27 and TRBJ2-7; 7 bases match TRBD1. In DNA, the CDR3 is TGTGCCAGCAGTTTAACTTGGCAGGGGGTCTACGAGCAGTACTTC. Translation gives CASSLTWQGVYEQYF.